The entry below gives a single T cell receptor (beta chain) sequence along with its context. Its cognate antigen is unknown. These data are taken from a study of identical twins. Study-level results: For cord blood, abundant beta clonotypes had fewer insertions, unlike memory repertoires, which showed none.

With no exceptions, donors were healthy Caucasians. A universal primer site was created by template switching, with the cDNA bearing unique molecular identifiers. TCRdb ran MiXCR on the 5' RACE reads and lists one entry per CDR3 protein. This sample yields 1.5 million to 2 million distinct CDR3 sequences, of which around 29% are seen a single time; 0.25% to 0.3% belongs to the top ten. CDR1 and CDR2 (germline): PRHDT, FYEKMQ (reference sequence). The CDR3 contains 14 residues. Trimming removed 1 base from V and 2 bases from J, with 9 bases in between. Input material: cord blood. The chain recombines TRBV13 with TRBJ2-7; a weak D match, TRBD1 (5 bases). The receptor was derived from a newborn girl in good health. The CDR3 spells CASSLEGEPYEQYF. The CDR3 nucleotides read TGTGCCAGCAGCTTAGAAGGGGAACCCTACGAGCAGTACTTC.